The rows below give T cell receptor beta chains drawn from one sample of a study of blood T cell repertoires in COVID-19. TCRdb's table, derived via immunoSEQ multiplex PCR, lists solely in-frame clones and lacks some. The data hold about 58,000 clones, with more than 85% observed a single time. The sample comprised peripheral blood. Receptor source: a woman aged 70 to 79 with active COVID-19. Both conserved end residues are part of each CDR3. The D gene is left open where the match is weak. For some rows the clone size is stated as once, few or many, or as a class when expanded; others skip it.

.,TRBV5-6,TRBJ2-1,.,CASSFGALNEQFF,TGTGCCAGCAGCTTTGGGGCCCTTAATGAGCAGTTCTTC
.,TRBV30,TRBJ1-4,.,CAWKDFGEKLFF,TGTGCCTGGAAAGACTTTGGGGAAAAACTGTTTTTT
.,TRBV10-3,TRBJ2-1,TRBD2,CAIRGGLAGDYNEQFF,TGTGCCATCAGGGGGGGACTAGCGGGAGATTACAATGAGCAGTTCTTC
.,TRBV10-1,TRBJ2-1,.,CASMSNEQFF,TGCGCCAGCATGTCGAATGAGCAGTTCTTC
.,TRBV28,TRBJ1-2,.,CASSLGAGYTF,TGTGCCAGCAGTTTAGGGGCTGGCTACACCTTC
.,TRBV18,TRBJ1-5,.,CASSLDSVDQPQHF,TGTGCCAGCTCTCTGGACAGTGTCGATCAGCCCCAGCATTTT
.,TRBV28,TRBJ1-5,.,CASSGHISNQPQHF,TGTGCCAGCAGCGGACACATTAGCAATCAGCCCCAGCATTTT
.,TRBV28,TRBJ1-3,.,CASRTAGGSGNTIYF,TGTGCCAGCAGGACCGCCGGGGGTTCAGGAAACACCATATATTTT
.,TRBV28,TRBJ1-2,.,CASSPADTYGYTF,TGTGCCAGCAGTCCCGCGGACACCTATGGCTACACCTTC
.,TRBV11-2,TRBJ1-4,.,CASSPKKMDGGEKLFF,TGTGCCAGCAGCCCTAAAAAGATGGACGGAGGGGAAAAACTGTTTTTT
few,TRBV19,TRBJ1-1,.,CASSPALRSHTEAFF,TGTGCCAGTAGTCCGGCGCTGAGGTCGCACACTGAAGCTTTCTTT
.,TRBV4-1,TRBJ2-7,.,CASSPVGPGLGSYEQYF,TGCGCCAGCAGCCCCGTCGGTCCGGGACTGGGCTCCTACGAGCAGTACTTC
.,TRBV7-3,TRBJ2-1,TRBD2,CASSLTFGREPPHEQFF,TGTGCCAGCAGCTTAACATTTGGGCGGGAGCCCCCCCATGAGCAGTTCTTC
.,TRBV24-1,TRBJ2-2,TRBD1,CATSDSLGTGGTGELFF,TGTGCCACCAGTGATTCCTTAGGGACAGGGGGGACCGGGGAGCTGTTTTTT
.,TRBV27,TRBJ2-1,TRBD1,CASSFSFLGTGTYNEQFF,TGTGCCAGCAGTTTCTCTTTTTTGGGGACAGGCACCTACAATGAGCAGTTCTTC
.,TRBV7-3,TRBJ2-1,.,CASSQTGNEQFF,TGTGCCAGCAGCCAAACCGGCAATGAGCAGTTCTTC
once,TRBV2,TRBJ2-7,TRBD1,CASSGDSGSYEQYF,TGTGCCAGCAGTGGGGACAGCGGCTCCTACGAGCAGTACTTC
.,TRBV10-2,TRBJ2-4,.,CASRPKGAKNIQYF,TGCGCCAGCAGACCTAAGGGGGCCAAAAACATTCAGTACTTC
.,TRBV4-1,TRBJ2-1,.,CASSPSGAEVEQFF,TGCGCCAGCAGCCCCAGCGGCGCGGAGGTTGAGCAGTTCTTC
.,TRBV19,TRBJ1-1,.,CASRTDWSSTEAFF,TGTGCCAGCCGGACGGACTGGTCCAGCACTGAAGCTTTCTTT
.,TRBV23-1,TRBJ1-2,.,CASSQSTGNYGYTF,TGCGCCAGCAGTCAATCAACGGGAAACTATGGCTACACCTTC
.,TRBV28,TRBJ2-7,TRBD2,CASRGAGGSYEQYF,TGTGCCAGCAGAGGGGCGGGAGGTTCCTACGAGCAGTACTTC
.,TRBV5-4,TRBJ2-7,.,CASSLLSGYEQYF,TGTGCCAGCAGCTTGCTGTCGGGGTACGAGCAGTACTTC
.,TRBV7-8,TRBJ1-2,.,CASNPVSASYGYTF,TGTGCCAGCAATCCCGTTTCCGCGTCTTATGGCTACACCTTC
.,TRBV19,TRBJ2-2,TRBD1,CASSIGGTGGITGELFF,TGTGCCAGTAGTATTGGCGGGACAGGGGGGATCACCGGGGAGCTGTTTTTT
.,TRBV6-1,TRBJ2-1,TRBD2,CASSDTGTSGTNEQFF,TGTGCCAGCAGTGACACCGGGACTAGCGGGACCAATGAGCAGTTCTTC
.,TRBV27,TRBJ2-1,.,CASSNYNGEQFF,TGTGCCAGCAGCAACTACAATGGTGAGCAGTTCTTC
.,TRBV11-2,TRBJ2-7,.,CASSPTTYEQYF,TGTGCCAGCAGCCCGACAACCTACGAGCAGTACTTC
.,TRBV28,TRBJ1-1,TRBD1,CASSDRAEAFF,TGTGCCAGCAGCGACAGGGCTGAAGCTTTCTTT
.,TRBV12-3/TRBV12-4,TRBJ1-2,.,CASTPRADGYTF,TGTGCCAGCACCCCGAGGGCGGATGGCTACACCTTC
.,TRBV7-2,TRBJ1-2,TRBD1,CASSLGTGGRGYTF,TGTGCCAGCAGCTTAGGGACAGGGGGCAGAGGCTACACCTTC
once,TRBV5-1,TRBJ1-2,TRBD1,CASSFGTVYGYTF,TGCGCCAGCAGCTTCGGGACAGTCTATGGCTACACCTTC